This T cell receptor (beta chain) is from a study of OX40 agonist ivuxolimab in advanced cancers. Peripheral blood came from all dose cohorts at three timepoints. The protocol was immunoSEQ multiplex PCR, while the TCRdb copy is restricted to in-frame clones and leaves out a portion. In the table there are around 60,000 clones, approximately 90% of which are singletons. The material sequenced was CD4+ or CD8+ T cells sorted from blood, taken in a trial of the OX40 agonist ivuxolimab. The sequence was obtained from an adult with an advanced solid tumor such as melanoma, head and neck, liver or kidney cancer.

CDR3 nucleotides: TGTGCCAGCAACCTGATCGGGGTGGGATTGAACACTGAAGCTTTCTTT. It translates to CASNLIGVGLNTEAFF. The V and J genes are TRBV28 and TRBJ1-1, with unresolved D. The CDR3 spans 16 residues. Germline-derived CDR1 and CDR2 are MDHEN and SYDVKM. V was trimmed by 7 bases and J by 0 bases, leaving 18 bases between them.